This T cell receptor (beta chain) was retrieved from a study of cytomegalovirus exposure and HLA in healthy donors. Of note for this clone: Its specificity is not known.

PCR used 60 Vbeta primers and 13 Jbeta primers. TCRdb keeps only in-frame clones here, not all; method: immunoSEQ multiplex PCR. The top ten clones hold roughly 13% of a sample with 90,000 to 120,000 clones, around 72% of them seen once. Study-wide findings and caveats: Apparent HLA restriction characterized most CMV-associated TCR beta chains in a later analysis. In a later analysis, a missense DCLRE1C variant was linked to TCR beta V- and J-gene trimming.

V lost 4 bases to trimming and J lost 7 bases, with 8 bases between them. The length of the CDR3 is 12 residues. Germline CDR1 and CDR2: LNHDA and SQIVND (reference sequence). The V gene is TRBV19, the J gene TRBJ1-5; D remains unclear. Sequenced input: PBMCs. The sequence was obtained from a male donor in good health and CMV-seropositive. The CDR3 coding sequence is TGTGCCAGTAGTACGGGATACCAGCCCCAGCATTTT. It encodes CASSTGYQPQHF.